This T cell receptor beta chain emerged from a study of cytomegalovirus exposure and HLA in healthy donors (dated by TCRdb to about 2017). About the investigation overall: According to an earlier analysis of several hundred of the donors, roughly 180 million T cells yielded 90 million to 130 million unique TCR beta sequences and roughly 280 Gb of sequence data. Rather than using new phenotypic data, the later analysis identified candidate immune exposures from TCR beta sequences and from how often those sequences occurred across donors. High-throughput TCR immunosequencing, statistical association of individual TCRs with disease status, and machine learning were combined to predict cytomegalovirus infection status. Because of strong linkage in the cohort, 5 or 6 DR-DQ haplotypes were treated as single units for association and clustering. In an earlier analysis of more than 550 of the donors, high-throughput TCR beta sequencing was used to judge whether each TCR beta V gene segment behaved as functional or pseudogenic. The study was designed to test whether signatures of past pathogen exposure could be identified by cataloging public T cell receptors. A later analysis re-examined previously published TCR beta repertoires from around 670 donors and added high-resolution HLA genotyping to investigate patterns of TCR occurrence. Of the 350 to 450 genotyped donors, approximately 81% were placed in the genetic ancestry cluster associated with self-reported Caucasian donors. Along with the approximately 700-subject first cohort, a separate validation cohort of 120 different subjects was used. HLA typing covered class I and class II loci at four-digit resolution. Across around 400 genotyped donors of the cohort, an average of approximately 240,000 unique TCR beta nucleotide sequences per donor were sequenced, and roughly 17% of those sequences were non-productive. Using immunosequencing, the study profiled T cell repertoires from 666 subjects and related those repertoires to cytomegalovirus serostatus. An early release that covered some 640 HLA-typed donors contained approximately 300 gigabases of sequencing data and around 85 million unique TCR sequences. Genome-wide SNP genotypes for about 65% of the roughly 700 donors were used in a later genetic analysis, which treated that subset as a discovery cohort. Every repertoire in the discovery cohort had been generated on one and the same sequencing platform. Alongside the repertoire data, information on donor age, sex, ethnicity and CMV serostatus was compiled. Typing coverage varied by locus: roughly 629-640 donors for A, B, C, DRB1 and DQB1; roughly 500 for DQA1; approximately 610 for DPA1; 400 to 480 for DPB1. General findings and caveats noted by the study authors: In a later analysis, HLA-associated TCR beta chains showed more clonal expansion and lower generation probabilities than non-associated chains that were equally common. A later analysis reported that several top co-occurrence clusters appeared linked to parvovirus B19, influenza, CMV and Epstein-Barr virus. A later analysis associated about 17,000 TCR beta sequences with specific HLA alleles at a false discovery rate of 0.05. A further reported finding was that TCR beta sequences accurately predicted the HLA-A and HLA-B alleles for most subjects in the first cohort. The study listed over 150 TCR beta chains as associated with cytomegalovirus. In an earlier analysis of some 500 of the donors, most TCR beta V segments were observed in productive rearrangements about 87% or about 30% of the time, broadly matching IMGT annotations. A later genetic analysis associated a missense DCLRE1C variant with V-gene and J-gene trimming of TCR beta chains, and an independent cohort replicated the association. Because HLA typing was missing for some donors at each locus, association tests included only the typed subset. Roughly uniform sequencing depth across donors was assumed in presence/absence analyses, although this assumption may not hold. In both the original and validation cohorts, the classifier was reported to diagnose cytomegalovirus status with high specificity and sensitivity. Only TCR beta chains were sequenced in this cohort, and the absence of alpha or paired-chain data limited detectable features. Assigning TCR associations to individual alleles was difficult when HLA alleles, especially DR and DQ, strongly co-occurred. In vitro tests confirmed that three of the cytomegalovirus-associated TCR beta chains recognize cytomegalovirus antigens. A later analysis found that TCR association rates varied across HLA loci, with DRB1 alleles showing the most associated TCRs and HLA-C alleles the fewest. According to a later genetic analysis, donors in an Asian-associated ancestry cluster had fewer N-insertions in productive TCRs than the roughly 700-donor mean. Most TCR sequences were seen in very few donors, while some public TCRs were found in many individuals. Immune exposure information for the cohort was limited to CMV serostatus. The earlier analysis of fewer than 750 of the donors excluded fewer than 20 rarely observed V segments, including chromosome 9 orphons, because counts were too low. The sequencing pipeline was judged likely to have produced a cluster of highly shared sequence variants as a technical artifact. A later analysis found that most CMV-associated TCR beta chains appeared HLA-restricted, with HLA associations seemingly driven largely by CMV exposure. The authors suggested that the approach could potentially be generalized to other disease states and immunological phenotypes. Linkage disequilibrium might explain the correlated functional status among segregating V segments, but an unknown experimental factor could not be excluded.

The library was made by the immunoSEQ multiplex PCR assay. A mixture of 60 forward primers for TCR Vbeta segments and 13 reverse primers for TCR Jbeta segments was used in the multiplex PCR. The CDR3 region of rearranged TCR beta genes was amplified from genomic DNA with a multiplex PCR assay. On the Illumina HiSeq System, the amplified TCR beta libraries were sequenced as 87-base-pair reads. In the paper's pipeline: In a later analysis, tens of millions of unique TCR beta chains were counted across the 650 to 750 repertoires, and some 10 million of these chains were shared by at least two donors. To remove PCR and sequencing errors, raw reads were error-corrected and collapsed into unique sequences using a nearest-neighbor algorithm that merged closely related sequences. V, D and J gene segments were assigned by aligning CDR3 sequences to IMGT reference sequences. Each retained sequence needed at least a six-nucleotide match to both a V gene segment and a J gene segment. Rearrangements were called productive when the CDR3 lacked stop codons and stayed in frame with V and J; all others were non-productive. Following IMGT convention, CDR3 was defined as the stretch from the second conserved V-encoded cysteine to the conserved J-encoded phenylalanine. The earlier analysis of fewer than 750 of the donors excluded sequences that lacked an unambiguous match to a single V gene segment. In an earlier analysis of approximately 590 of the donors, a V segment was called functional when productive rearrangements were above 56.7%, and segregating when the standard deviation between donors exceeded 5%. To diagnose cytomegalovirus status from the catalog of TCR beta chain sequences, a statistical classification framework was built. In a later analysis, V and J genes were assigned by comparing TCR nucleotide sequences against IMGT/GENE-DB human TR gene sequences. A later analysis assigned CDR3 sequences and most-parsimonious VDJ recombination scenarios with the TCRdist pipeline. In a later analysis, every TCR beta chain was defined by the combination of its CDR3 amino acid sequence and its V-gene family, and reads without a unique V-gene family were dropped. To address suspected cross-contamination and a sequencing artifact, a later analysis removed 592 highly shared, low-generation-probability nucleotide sequences. In a later analysis, a clonal expansion index for each public chain was calculated from normalized within-repertoire ranks of inferred template counts. In a later analysis, generation probabilities were computed using a VDJ recombination model fitted to out-of-frame rearrangements, and the results were checked against IGoR. Hypergeometric tests were used in a later analysis to score TCR-TCR, TCR-HLA and TCR-CMV co-occurrence, with a repertoire-size bias correction applied to the TCR pairs. In a later analysis, false discovery rates were estimated by permuting HLA or CMV assignments 20 times. A later analysis grouped co-occurring TCRs with DBSCAN, adding TCRdist sequence similarity when clustering within HLA-allele-positive subsets. Repertoires with fewer than 30,000 or more than 120,000 public chains were left out of co-occurrence clustering, as were about five repertoires with anomalous nucleotide sharing. Drawn from immuneACCESS, this table holds only the in-frame rearrangements with V and J called that TCRdb kept. Clones are partly lost; checked studies trace under half to an unresolved V gene and leave the rest unexplained. V, J and clone size are those of that table, while D and trimming were read from the DNA. The table for this sample lists 150,000 to 250,000 clones; roughly 85% of them were counted only once. The ten largest clones add up to 2% to 2.5% of the sample.

The cohort was made up of about 610 healthy bone marrow donors. All cohort members were sampled while nominally healthy, although unrecorded immune exposures were likely present. The donor tested CMV seronegative, placing the donor among the approximately 360 seronegative members of the cohort. A peripheral blood sample was provided by each donor, and peripheral blood mononuclear cells were used for TCR beta sequencing. The Qiagen DNeasy Blood Extraction Kit was used to extract genomic DNA from the blood cell samples. Details on this clone: This clone's antigen is unknown. No base quality information exists; no much larger clone differs at one position.

The sample taken for sequencing was PBMCs. This TCR was sampled from a woman aged 50 to 60 in good health and CMV-seronegative.

The CDR3 has the sequence CASRHGAGGWEKLFF. The nucleotides read TGTGCCAGCAGGCATGGGGCAGGGGGATGGGAAAAACTGTTTTTT. In this chain, TRBV27 is recombined with TRBJ1-4; the junction holds 7 bases that match TRBD1. As encoded in the germline V gene (reference sequence), CDR1 is MNHEY while CDR2 is SMNVEV. The V end gives up 6 bases and the J end 8 bases, leaving 12 bases in the junction not matched to a gene. The CDR3 sequence holds 15 residues, the cysteine and phenylalanine included. The read is trimmed to its CDR3 DNA, 45 bases read in frame from base 1.